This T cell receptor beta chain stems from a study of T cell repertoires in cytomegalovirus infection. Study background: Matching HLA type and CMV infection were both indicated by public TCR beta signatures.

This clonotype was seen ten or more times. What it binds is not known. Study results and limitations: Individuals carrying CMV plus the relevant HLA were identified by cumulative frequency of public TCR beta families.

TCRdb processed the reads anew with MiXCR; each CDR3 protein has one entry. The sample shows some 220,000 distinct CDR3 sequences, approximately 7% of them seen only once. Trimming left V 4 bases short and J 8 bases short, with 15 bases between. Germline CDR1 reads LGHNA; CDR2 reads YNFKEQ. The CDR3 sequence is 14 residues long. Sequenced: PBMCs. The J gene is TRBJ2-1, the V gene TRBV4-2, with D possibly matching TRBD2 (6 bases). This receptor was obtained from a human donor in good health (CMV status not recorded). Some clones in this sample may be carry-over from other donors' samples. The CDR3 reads CASSLRDGEDEQFF. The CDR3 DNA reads TGTGCCAGCAGCCTTCGTGATGGGGAGGATGAGCAGTTCTTC.